This is a list of T cell receptor beta chains from one sample in a study of response to subunit inactivated influenza vaccine. MiXCR, applied by TCRdb to the RT-PCR reads, yields one record per CDR3 protein. The sample includes around 530,000 distinct CDR3 sequences, 16% of them seen just once. This specimen consisted of CD4+ T cells sorted from PBMCs, obtained less than 30 months after vaccination. The receptors stem from a man between 50 and 70 years old who received an inactivated influenza vaccine. The CDR3 runs from the conserved cysteine through the conserved F or W. Each record gives: CDR3 length, J gene, clone size, V gene, D gene, CDR3 DNA, CDR3 protein. D genes are given only for firm matches. Clone size, where shown, is once, few, many, or a class for clones that have expanded.

21 | TRBJ2-2 | many | TRBV5-1 | TRBD1 | TGCGCCAGCAGCATTGGAAGTTTGGGGACAGCGCGGGCCTTGAACACCGGGGAGCTGTTTTTT | CASSIGSLGTARALNTGELFF
11 | TRBJ2-7 | few | TRBV6-6 | - | TGTGCCACCAGGGCGTCCTACGAGCAGTACTTC | CATRASYEQYF
12 | TRBJ2-1 | many | TRBV20-1 | - | TGCAGTGCTAAGTATACCGACAATGAGCAGTTCTTC | CSAKYTDNEQFF
15 | TRBJ1-5 | - | TRBV6-1 | - | TGTGCCAGCAGTGAAATGGTGGGTGGGAATCAGCCCCAGCATTTT | CASSEMVGGNQPQHF
18 | TRBJ2-1 | - | TRBV25-1 | TRBD1 | TGTGCCAGCAGTGGAACCCGGACAGGACGGACCTTTTACAATGAGCAGTTCTTC | CASSGTRTGRTFYNEQFF
12 | TRBJ2-7 | - | TRBV20-1 | - | TGCAGTGCTCCTGCCGGGACAAACGAGCAGTACTTC | CSAPAGTNEQYF
15 | TRBJ1-5 | few | TRBV12-3/TRBV12-4 | - | TGTGCCAGCAGTAACGAGGGCCTTAGCAATCAGCCCCAGCATTTT | CASSNEGLSNQPQHF
16 | TRBJ2-1 | - | TRBV7-2 | TRBD1 | TGTGCCAGCAGCCGTCGGACAGGGGGCGTTTACAATGAGCAGTTCTTC | CASSRRTGGVYNEQFF
14 | TRBJ2-7 | few | TRBV6-1 | - | TGTGCCAGCACCGGCACCGGGCCCTCCTACGAGCAGTACTTC | CASTGTGPSYEQYF
15 | TRBJ2-1 | many | TRBV7-2 | - | TGTGCCAGCAGTCGCGCGGCGGGTCAATACAATGAGCAGTTCTTC | CASSRAAGQYNEQFF
12 | TRBJ1-2 | - | TRBV4-2 | - | TGTGCCAGCAGCCAAGATCTCTATGGCTACACCTTC | CASSQDLYGYTF
16 | TRBJ2-5 | few | TRBV29-1 | TRBD1 | TGCAGCGTTATCCGACAGGGGGCGCTTGTCCAAGAGACCCAGTACTTC | CSVIRQGALVQETQYF
17 | TRBJ2-1 | few | TRBV6-1 | - | TGTGCCAGCAGTCTCCAAACCGGGACGACGGTTCGGGATGAGCAGTTCTTC | CASSLQTGTTVRDEQFF
15 | TRBJ2-3 | few | TRBV11-2 | TRBD2 | TGTGCCAGCAGCCCTAGCGGGTTTTGGTCAGATACGCAGTATTTT | CASSPSGFWSDTQYF
13 | TRBJ2-3 | few | TRBV24-1 | TRBD1 | TGTGCCACCGGGGACAGTTACACAGATACGCAGTATTTT | CATGDSYTDTQYF
13 | TRBJ1-1 | - | TRBV4-3 | - | TGCGCCAGCAGCCAAGATCGTATCACTGAAGCTTTCTTT | CASSQDRITEAFF
14 | TRBJ2-3 | - | TRBV12-3/TRBV12-4 | - | TGTGCCAGCAGCAATGGCCCGGACACAGATACGCAGTATTTT | CASSNGPDTDTQYF
11 | TRBJ2-1 | - | TRBV6-5 | - | TGTGCCAGCAGTTCTCTAAGTGAGCAGTTCTTC | CASSSLSEQFF
18 | TRBJ2-1 | - | TRBV7-8 | - | TGTGCCAGCAGCTTAAGAGGATCCCGCTCGGCAGGGGTCAATGAGCAGTTCTTC | CASSLRGSRSAGVNEQFF
14 | TRBJ2-3 | - | TRBV2 | - | TGTGCCAGCAGCCTCATGGGGGTCACAGATACGCAGTATTTT | CASSLMGVTDTQYF
15 | TRBJ1-1 | - | TRBV9 | - | TGTGCCAGCAGCGCCGGTCGGGGCTTTAACACTGAAGCTTTCTTT | CASSAGRGFNTEAFF
16 | TRBJ2-1 | - | TRBV9 | TRBD2 | TGTGCCAGCAGCTTCTCTGGACTAGCGGGAGGCAATGAGCAGTTCTTC | CASSFSGLAGGNEQFF
15 | TRBJ2-5 | - | TRBV20-1 | TRBD1 | TGCAGTGCTAGAGACGGGGACAGGGTCCAAGAGACCCAGTACTTC | CSARDGDRVQETQYF
15 | TRBJ2-5 | few | TRBV28 | TRBD2 | TGTGCCAGCAGTTTTGGGGGGGGGATTCAAGAGACCCAGTACTTC | CASSFGGGIQETQYF